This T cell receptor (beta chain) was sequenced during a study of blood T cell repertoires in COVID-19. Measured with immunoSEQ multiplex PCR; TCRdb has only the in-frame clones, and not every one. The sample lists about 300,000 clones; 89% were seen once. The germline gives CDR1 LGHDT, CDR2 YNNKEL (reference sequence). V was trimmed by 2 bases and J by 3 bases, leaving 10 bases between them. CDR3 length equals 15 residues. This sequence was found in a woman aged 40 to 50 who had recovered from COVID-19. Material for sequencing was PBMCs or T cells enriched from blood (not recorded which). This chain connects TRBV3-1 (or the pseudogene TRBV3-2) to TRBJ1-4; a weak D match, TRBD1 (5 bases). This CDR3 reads CASSQPLGPNEKLFF. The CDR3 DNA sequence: TGTGCCAGCAGCCAACCCCTGGGGCCTAATGAAAAACTGTTTTTT.